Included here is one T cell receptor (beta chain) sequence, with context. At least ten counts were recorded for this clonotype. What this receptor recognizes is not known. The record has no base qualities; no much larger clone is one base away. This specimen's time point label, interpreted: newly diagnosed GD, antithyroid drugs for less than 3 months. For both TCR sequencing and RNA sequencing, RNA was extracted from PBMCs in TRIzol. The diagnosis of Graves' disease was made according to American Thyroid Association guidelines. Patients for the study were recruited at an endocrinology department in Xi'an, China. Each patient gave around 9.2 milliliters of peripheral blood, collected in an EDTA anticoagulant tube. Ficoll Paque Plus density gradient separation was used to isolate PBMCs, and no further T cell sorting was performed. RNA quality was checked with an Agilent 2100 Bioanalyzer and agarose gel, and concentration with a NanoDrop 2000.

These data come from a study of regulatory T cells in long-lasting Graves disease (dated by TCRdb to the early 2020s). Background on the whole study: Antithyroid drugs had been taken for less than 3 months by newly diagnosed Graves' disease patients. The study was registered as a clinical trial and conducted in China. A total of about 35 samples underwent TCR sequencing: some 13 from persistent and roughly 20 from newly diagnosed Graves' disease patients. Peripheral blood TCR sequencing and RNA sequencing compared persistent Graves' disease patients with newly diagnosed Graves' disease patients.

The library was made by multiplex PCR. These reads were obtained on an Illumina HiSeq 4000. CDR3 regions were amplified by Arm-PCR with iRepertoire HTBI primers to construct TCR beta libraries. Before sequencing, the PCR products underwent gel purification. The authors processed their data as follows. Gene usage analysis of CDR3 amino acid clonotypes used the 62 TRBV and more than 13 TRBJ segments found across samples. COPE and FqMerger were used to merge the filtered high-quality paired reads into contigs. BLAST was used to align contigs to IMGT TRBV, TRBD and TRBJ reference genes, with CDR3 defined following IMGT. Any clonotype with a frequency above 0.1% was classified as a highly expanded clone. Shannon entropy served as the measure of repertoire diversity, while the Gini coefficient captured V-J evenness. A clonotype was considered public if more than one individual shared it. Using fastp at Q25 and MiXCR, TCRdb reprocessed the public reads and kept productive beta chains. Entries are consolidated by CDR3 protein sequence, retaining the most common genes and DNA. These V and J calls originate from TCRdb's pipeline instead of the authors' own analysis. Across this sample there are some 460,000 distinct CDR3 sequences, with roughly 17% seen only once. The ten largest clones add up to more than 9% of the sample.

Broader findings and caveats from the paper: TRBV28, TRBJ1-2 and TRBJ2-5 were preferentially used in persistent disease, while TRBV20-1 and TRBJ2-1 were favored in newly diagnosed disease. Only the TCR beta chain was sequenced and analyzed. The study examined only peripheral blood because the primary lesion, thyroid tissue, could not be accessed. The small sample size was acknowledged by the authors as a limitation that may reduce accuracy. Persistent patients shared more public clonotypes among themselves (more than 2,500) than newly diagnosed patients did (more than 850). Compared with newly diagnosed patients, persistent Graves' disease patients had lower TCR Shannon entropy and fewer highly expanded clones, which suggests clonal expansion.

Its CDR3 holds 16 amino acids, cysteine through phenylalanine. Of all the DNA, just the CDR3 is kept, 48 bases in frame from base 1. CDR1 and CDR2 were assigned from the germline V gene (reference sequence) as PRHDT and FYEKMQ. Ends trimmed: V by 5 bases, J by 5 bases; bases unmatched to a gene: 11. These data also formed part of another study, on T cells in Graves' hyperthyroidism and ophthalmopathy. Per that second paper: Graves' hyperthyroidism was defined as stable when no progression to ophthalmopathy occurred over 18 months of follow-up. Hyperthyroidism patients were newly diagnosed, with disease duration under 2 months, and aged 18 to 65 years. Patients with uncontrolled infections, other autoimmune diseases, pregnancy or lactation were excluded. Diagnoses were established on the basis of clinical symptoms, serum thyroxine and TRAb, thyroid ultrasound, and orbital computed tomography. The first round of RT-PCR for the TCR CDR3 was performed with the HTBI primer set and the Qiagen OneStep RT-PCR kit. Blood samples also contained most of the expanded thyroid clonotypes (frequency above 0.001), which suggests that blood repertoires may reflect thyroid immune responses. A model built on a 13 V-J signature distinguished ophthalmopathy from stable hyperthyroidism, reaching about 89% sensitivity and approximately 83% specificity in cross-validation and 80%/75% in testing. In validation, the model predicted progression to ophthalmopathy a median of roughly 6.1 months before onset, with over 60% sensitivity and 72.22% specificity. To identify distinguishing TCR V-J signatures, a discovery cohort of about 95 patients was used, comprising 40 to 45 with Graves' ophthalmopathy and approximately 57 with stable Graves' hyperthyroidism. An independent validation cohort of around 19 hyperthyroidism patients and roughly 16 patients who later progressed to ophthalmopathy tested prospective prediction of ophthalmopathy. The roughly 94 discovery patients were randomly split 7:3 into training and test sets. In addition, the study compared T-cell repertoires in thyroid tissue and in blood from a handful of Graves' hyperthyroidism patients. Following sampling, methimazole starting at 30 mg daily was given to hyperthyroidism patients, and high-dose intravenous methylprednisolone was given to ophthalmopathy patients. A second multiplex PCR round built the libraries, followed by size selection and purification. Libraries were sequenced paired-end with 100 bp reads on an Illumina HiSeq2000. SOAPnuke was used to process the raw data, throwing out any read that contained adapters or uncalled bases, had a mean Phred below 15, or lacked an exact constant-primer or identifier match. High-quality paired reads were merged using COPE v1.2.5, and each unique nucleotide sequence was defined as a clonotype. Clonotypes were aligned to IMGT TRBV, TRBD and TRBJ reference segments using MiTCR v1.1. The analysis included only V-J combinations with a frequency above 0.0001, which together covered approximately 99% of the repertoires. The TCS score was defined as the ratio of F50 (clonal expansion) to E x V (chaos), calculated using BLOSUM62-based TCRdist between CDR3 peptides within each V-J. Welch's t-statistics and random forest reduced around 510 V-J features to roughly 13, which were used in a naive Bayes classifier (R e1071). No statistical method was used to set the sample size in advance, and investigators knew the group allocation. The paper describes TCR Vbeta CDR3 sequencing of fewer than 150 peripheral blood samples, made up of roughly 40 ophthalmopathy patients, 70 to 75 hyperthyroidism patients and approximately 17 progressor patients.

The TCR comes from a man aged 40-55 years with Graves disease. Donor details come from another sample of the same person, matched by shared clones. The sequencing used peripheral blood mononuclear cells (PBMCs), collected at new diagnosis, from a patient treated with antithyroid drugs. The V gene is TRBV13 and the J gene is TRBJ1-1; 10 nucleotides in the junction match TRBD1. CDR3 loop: CASSPDRGRFNTEAFF. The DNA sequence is TGTGCCAGCAGCCCTGACAGGGGGCGATTCAATACTGAAGCTTTCTTT.